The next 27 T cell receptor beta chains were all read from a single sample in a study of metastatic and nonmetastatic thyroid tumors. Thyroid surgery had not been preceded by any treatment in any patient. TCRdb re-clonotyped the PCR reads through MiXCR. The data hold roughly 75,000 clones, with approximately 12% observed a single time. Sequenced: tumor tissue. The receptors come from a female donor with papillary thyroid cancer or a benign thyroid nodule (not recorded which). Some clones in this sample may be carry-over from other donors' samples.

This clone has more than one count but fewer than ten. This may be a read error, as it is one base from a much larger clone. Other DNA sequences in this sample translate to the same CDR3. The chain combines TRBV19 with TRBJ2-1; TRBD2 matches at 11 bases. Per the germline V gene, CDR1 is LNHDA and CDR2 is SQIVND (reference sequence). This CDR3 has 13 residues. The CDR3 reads CASTSLAGAGQFF. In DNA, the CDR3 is TGCGCCAGTACTTCACTAGCGGGAGCTGGGCAGTTCTTC.

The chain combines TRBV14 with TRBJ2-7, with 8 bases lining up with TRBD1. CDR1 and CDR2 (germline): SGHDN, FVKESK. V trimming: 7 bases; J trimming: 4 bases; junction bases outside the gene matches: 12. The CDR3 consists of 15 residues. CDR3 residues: CASISGGQVGYEQYF. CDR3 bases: TGTGCCAGCATCTCAGGGGGACAGGTGGGGTACGAGCAGTACTTC.

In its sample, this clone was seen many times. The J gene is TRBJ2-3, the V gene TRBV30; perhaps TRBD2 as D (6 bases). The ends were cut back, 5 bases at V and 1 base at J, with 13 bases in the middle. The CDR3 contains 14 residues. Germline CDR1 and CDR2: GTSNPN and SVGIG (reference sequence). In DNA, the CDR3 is TGTGCCTGGCTTCGGCGGGGCGGCACAGATACGCAGTATTTT. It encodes CAWLRRGGTDTQYF. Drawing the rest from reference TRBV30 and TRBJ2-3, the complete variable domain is SQTIHQWPATLVQPVGSPLSLECTVEGTSNPNLYWYRQAAGRGLQLLFYSVGIGQISSEVPQNLSASRPQDRQFILSSKKLLLSDSGFYLCAWLRRGGTDTQYFGPGTRLTVL.

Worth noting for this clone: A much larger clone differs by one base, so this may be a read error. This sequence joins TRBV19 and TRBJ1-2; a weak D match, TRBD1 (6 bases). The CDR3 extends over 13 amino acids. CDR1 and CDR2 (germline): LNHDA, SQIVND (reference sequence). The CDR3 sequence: CVSSFRDTYGYTF. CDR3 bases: TGTGTCAGTAGCTTCAGGGACACCTATGGCTACACCTTC.

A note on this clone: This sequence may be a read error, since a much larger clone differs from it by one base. The CDR3 DNA is TGTGCCAGCAGCGTAGGACAGGGAATCTATGGCTACACCTTC. Protein product: CASSVGQGIYGYTF. The V call is TRBV9, the J call TRBJ1-2, with 7 bases that match TRBD1. The CDR3 is made up of 14 amino acids. With 0 bases clipped from V and 4 bases from J, the junction kept 3 bases outside the gene matches. Germline V CDR1 and CDR2: SGDLS, YYNGEE. Looking up the rest from reference TRBV9 and TRBJ1-2 gives the full variable domain: DSGVTQTPKHLITATGQRVTLRCSPRSGDLSVYWYQQSLDQGLQFLIQYYNGEERAKGNILERFSAQQFPDLHSELNLSSLELGDSALYFCASSVGQGIYGYTFGSGTRLTVV.

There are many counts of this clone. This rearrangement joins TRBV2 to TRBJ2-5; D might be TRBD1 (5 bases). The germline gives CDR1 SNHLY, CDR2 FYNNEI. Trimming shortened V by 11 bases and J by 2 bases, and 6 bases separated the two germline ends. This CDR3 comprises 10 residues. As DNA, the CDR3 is TGTGCCCGACAGCAAGAGACCCAGTACTTC. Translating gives CARQQETQYF.

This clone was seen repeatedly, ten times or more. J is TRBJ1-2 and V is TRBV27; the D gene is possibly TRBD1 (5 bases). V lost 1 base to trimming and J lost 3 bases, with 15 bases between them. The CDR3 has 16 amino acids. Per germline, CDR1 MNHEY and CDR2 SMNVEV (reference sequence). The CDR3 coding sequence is TGTGCCAGCAGTTTATATTCTGGGGCACCCGACTATGGCTACACCTTC. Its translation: CASSLYSGAPDYGYTF.

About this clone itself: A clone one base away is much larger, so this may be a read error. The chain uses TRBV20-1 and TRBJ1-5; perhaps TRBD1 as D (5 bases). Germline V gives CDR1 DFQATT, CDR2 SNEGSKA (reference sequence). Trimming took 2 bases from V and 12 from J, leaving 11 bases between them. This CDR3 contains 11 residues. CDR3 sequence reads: CSARSSGYQHF. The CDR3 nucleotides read TGCAGTGCTAGATCCTCAGGGTACCAGCATTTT.

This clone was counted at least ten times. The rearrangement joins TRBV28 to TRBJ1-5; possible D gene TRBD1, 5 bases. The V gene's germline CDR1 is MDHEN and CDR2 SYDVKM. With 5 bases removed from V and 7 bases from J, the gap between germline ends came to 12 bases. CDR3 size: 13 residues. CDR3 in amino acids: CASSLEQVQPQHF. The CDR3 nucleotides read TGTGCCAGCAGTCTGGAACAGGTACAGCCCCAGCATTTT.

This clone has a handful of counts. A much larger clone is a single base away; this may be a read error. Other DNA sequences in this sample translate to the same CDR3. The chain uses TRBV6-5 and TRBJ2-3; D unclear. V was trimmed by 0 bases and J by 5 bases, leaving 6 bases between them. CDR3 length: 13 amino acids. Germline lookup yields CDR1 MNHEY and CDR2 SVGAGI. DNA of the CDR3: TGTGCCAGCAGTTACTCGTTCGGAGATACGCAGTATTTT. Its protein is CASSYSFGDTQYF.

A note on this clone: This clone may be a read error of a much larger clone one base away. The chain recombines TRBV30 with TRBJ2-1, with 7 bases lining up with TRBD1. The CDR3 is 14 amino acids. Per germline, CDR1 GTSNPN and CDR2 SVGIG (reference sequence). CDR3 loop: CAWVLQGTYNEQLF. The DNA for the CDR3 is TGTGCCTGGGTCCTACAGGGGACCTACAATGAGCAGCTCTTC. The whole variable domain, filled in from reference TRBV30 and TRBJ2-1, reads SQTIHQWPATLVQPVGSPLSLECTVEGTSNPNLYWYRQAAGRGLQLLFYSVGIGQISSEVPQNLSASRPQDRQFILSSKKLLLSDSGFYLCAWVLQGTYNEQLFGPGTRLTVL.

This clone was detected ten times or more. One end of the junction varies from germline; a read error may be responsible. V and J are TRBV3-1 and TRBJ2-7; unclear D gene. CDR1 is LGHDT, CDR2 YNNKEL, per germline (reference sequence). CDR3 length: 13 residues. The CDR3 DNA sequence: TGTGCCAGCAGCCAAGGCACGGGCGAACAGCACCACTTC. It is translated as CASSQGTGEQHHF.

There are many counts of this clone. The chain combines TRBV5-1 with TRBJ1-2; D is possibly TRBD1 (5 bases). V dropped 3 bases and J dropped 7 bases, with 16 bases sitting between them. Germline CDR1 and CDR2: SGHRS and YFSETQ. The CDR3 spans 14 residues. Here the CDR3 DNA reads TGCGCCAGCAGCTGGGACGGCGCTGCTGCTGGCTACACCTTC. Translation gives CASSWDGAAAGYTF.

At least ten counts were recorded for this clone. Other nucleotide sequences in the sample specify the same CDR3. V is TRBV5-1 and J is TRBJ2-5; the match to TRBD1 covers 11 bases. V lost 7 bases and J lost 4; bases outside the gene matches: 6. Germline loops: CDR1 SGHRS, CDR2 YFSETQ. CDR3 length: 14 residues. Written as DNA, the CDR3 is TGCGCCAGCCGGACAGGGGGCGGAGTAGAGACCCAGTACTTC. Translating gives CASRTGGGVETQYF.

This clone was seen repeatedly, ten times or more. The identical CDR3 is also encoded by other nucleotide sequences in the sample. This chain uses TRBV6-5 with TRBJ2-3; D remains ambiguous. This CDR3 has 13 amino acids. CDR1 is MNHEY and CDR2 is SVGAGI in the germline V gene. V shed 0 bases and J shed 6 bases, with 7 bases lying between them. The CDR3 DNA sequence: TGTGCCAGCAGTTACTCGTTCGGCGATACGCAGTATTTT. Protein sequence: CASSYSFGDTQYF.

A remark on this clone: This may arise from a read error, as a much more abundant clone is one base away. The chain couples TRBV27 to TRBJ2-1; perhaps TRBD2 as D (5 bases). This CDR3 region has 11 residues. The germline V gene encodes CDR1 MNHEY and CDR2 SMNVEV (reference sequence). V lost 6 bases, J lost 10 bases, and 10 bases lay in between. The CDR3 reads CASSVACEQFF. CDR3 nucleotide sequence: TGTGCCAGCAGCGTAGCGTGCGAGCAGTTCTTC.

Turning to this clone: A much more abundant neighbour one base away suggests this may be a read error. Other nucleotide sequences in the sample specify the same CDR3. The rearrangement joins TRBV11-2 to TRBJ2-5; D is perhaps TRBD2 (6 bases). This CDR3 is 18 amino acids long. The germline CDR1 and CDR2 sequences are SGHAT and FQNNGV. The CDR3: CASSLRGNTLPIQETQYF. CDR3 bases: TGTGCCAGTAGCTTACGGGGGAACACGCTCCCAATCCAAGAGACCCAGTACTTC.

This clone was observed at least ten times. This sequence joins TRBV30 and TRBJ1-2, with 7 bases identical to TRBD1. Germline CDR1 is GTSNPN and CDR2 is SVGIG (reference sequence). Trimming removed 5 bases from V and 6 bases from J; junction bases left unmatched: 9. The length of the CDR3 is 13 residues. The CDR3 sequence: CAWVWDRTHGYTF. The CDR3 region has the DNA TGTGCCTGGGTCTGGGACAGAACTCATGGCTACACCTTC.

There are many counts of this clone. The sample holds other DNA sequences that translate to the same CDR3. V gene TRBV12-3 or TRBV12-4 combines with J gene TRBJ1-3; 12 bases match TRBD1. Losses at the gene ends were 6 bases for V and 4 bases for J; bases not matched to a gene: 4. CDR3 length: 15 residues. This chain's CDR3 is CASRGQGARGNTIYF. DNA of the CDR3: TGTGCCAGCAGGGGACAGGGGGCACGAGGAAACACCATATATTTT.

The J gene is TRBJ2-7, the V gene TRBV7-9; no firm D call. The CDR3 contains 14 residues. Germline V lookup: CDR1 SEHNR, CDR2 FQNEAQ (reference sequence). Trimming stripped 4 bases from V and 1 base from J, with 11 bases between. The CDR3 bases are TGTGCCAGCAGCTCGACGGACCGTTCCTACGAGCAGTACTTC. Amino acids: CASSSTDRSYEQYF.

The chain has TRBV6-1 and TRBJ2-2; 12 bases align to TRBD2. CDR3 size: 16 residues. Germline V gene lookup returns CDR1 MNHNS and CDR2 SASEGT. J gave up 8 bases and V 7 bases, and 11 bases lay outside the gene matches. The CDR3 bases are TGTGCCAGCATCTTAGGACTAGCGGGACTGTTGGGGGAGCTGTTTTTT. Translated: CASILGLAGLLGELFF.

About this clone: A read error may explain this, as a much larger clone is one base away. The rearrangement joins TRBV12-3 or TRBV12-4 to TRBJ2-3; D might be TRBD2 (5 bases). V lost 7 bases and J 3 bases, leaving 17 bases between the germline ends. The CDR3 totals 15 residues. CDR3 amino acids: CASNPEVAWTDTQYF. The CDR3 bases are TGTGCCAGCAACCCGGAGGTAGCATGGACAGATACGCAGTATTTT.

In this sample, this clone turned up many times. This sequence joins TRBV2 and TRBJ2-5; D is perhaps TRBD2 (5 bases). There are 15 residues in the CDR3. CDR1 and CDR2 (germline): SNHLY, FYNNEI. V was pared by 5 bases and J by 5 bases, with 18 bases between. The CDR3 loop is CASSRARAPEETQYF. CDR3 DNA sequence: TGTGCCAGCAGTAGGGCGAGGGCCCCGGAGGAGACCCAGTACTTC.

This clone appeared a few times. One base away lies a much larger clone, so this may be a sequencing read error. The CDR3 reads CASSPRDRRTDEQYF. For the CDR3, the DNA is TGTGCCAGCAGCCCACGCGACAGGAGGACCGACGAGCAGTACTTC. This chain uses TRBV14 with TRBJ2-7, with D perhaps TRBD1 (6 bases). The CDR3 length is 15 residues. Germline V gene lookup returns CDR1 SGHDN and CDR2 FVKESK. The V and J ends lost 4 bases and 5 bases respectively, with 18 bases between them.

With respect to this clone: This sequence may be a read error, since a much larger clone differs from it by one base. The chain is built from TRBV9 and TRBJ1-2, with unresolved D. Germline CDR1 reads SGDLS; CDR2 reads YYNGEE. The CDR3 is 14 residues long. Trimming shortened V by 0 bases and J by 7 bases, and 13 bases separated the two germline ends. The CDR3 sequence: CASSVAVGCVGYTF. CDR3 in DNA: TGTGCCAGCAGCGTAGCCGTTGGGTGCGTTGGCTACACCTTC.

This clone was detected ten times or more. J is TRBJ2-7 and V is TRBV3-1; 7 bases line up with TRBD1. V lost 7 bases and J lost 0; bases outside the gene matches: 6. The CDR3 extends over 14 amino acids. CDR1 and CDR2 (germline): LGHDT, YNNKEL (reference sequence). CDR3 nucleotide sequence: TGTGCCAGCACCCGGACAGGACACTCCTACGAGCAGTACTTC. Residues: CASTRTGHSYEQYF.

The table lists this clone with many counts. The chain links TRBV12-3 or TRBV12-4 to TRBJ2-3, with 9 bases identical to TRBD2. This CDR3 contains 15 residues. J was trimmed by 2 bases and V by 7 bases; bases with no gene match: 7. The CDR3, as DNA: TGTGCCAGCACCATTAGCGGGAGTTTCACAGATACGCAGTATTTT. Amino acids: CASTISGSFTDTQYF.